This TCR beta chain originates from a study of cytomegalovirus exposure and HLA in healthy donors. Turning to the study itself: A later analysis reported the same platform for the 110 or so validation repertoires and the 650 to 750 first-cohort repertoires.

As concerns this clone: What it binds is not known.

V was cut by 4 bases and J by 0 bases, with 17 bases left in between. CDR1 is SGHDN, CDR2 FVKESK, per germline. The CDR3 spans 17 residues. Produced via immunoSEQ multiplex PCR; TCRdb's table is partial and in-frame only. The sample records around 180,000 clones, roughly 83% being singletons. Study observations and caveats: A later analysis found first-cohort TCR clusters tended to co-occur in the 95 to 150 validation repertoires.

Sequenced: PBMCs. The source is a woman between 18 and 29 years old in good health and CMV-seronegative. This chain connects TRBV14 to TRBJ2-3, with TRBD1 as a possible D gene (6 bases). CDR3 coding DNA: TGTGCCAGCAGCCGACTCGGACAGACCCCTAGCACAGATACGCAGTATTTT. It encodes CASSRLGQTPSTDTQYF.